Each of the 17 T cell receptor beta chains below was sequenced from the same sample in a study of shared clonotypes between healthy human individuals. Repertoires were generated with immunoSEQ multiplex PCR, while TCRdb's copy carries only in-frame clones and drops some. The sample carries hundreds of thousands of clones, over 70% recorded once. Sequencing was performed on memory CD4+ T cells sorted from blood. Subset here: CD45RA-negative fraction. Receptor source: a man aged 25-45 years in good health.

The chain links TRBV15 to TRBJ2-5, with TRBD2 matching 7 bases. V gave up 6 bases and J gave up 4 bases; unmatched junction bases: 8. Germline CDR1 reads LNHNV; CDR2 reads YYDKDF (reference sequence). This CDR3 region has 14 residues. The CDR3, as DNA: TGTGCCACCAGGAACGGACTAGTGGGAGAGACCCAGTACTTC. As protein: CATRNGLVGETQYF.

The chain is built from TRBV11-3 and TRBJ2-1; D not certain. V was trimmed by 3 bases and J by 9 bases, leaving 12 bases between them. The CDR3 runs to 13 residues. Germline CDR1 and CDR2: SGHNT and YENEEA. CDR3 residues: CASSLVQTGEQFF. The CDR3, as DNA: TGTGCCAGCAGCTTGGTCCAGACGGGTGAGCAGTTCTTC.

CDR3 amino acids: CASTVDREVTEAFF. DNA of the CDR3: TGTGCCAGCACCGTTGACAGGGAGGTCACTGAAGCTTTCTTT. The chain couples TRBV7-9 to TRBJ1-1, with 7 bases matching TRBD1. V lost 7 bases to trimming and J lost 4 bases; unmatched junction nucleotides: 9. The CDR3 consists of 14 residues. Per germline, CDR1 SEHNR and CDR2 FQNEAQ (reference sequence).

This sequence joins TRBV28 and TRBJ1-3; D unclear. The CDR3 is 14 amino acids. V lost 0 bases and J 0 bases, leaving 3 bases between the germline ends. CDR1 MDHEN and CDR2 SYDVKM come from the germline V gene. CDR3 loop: CASSLWDSGNTIYF. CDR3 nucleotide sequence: TGTGCCAGCAGTTTATGGGACTCTGGAAACACCATATATTTT.

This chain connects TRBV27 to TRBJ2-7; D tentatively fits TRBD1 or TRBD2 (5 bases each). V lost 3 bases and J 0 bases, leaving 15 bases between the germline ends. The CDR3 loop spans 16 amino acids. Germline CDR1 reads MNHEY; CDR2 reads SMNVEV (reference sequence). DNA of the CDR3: TGTGCCAGCAGTTTGGGGCCGGGACGTAGCTCCTACGAGCAGTACTTC. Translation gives CASSLGPGRSSYEQYF.

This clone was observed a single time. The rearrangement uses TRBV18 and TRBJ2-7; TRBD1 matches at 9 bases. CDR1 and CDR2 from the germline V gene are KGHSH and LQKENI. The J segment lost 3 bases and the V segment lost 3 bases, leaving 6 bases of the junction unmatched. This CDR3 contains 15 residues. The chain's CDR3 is CASSPLRGQGYEQYF. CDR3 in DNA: TGTGCCAGCTCACCGCTCCGGGGACAGGGCTACGAGCAGTACTTC.

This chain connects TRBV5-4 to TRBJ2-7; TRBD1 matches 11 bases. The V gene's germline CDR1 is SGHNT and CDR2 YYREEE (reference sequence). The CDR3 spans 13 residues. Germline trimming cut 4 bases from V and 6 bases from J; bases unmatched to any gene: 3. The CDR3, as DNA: TGTGCCAGCAGCCGGGACAGGGGGGCCGAGCAGTACTTC. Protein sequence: CASSRDRGAEQYF.

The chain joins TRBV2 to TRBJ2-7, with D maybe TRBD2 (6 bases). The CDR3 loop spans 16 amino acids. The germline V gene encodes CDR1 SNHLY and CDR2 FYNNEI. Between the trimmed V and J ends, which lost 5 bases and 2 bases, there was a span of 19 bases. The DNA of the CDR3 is TGTGCCAGCAGTCGGAGGGTCGGCCTTCTTCCCTACGAGCAGTACTTC. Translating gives CASSRRVGLLPYEQYF.

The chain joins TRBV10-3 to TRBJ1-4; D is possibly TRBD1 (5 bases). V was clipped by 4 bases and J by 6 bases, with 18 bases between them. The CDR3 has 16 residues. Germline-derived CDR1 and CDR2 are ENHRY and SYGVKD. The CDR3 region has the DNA TGTGCCATCAGTGGGGACCTAAAACGGAGAGATGAAAAACTGTTTTTT. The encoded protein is CAISGDLKRRDEKLFF.

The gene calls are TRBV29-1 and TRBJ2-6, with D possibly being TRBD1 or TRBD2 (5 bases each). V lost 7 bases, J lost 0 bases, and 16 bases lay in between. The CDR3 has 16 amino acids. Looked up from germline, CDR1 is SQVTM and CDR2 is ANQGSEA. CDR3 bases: TGCAGCGCCTCACGGGACGTCGACTCTGGGGCCAACGTCCTGACTTTC. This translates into CSASRDVDSGANVLTF.

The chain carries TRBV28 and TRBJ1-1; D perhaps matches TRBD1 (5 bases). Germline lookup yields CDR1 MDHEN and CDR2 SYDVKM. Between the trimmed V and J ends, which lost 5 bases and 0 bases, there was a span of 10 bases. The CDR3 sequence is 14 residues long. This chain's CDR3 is CASSTAGMNTEAFF. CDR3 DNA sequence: TGTGCCAGCAGTACGGCAGGGATGAACACTGAAGCTTTCTTT.

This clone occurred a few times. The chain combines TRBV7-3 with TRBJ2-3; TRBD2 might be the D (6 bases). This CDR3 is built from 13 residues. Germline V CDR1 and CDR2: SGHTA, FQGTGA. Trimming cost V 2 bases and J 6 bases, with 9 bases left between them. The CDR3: CASSLRERDTQYF. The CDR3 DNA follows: TGTGCCAGCAGCTTACGGGAGAGGGATACGCAGTATTTT.

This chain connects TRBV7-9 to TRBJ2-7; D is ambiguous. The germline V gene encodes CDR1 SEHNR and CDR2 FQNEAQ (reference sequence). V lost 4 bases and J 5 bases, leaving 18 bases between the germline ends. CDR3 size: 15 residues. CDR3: CASSSPRVALHEQYF. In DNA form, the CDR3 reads TGTGCCAGCAGCTCCCCCCGAGTAGCATTACACGAGCAGTACTTC.

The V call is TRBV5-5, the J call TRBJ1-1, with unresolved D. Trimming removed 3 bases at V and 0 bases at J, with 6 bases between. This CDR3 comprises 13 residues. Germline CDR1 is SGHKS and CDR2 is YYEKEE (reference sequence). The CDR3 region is CASSSNMNTEAFF. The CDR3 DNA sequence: TGTGCCAGCAGCTCTAATATGAACACTGAAGCTTTCTTT.

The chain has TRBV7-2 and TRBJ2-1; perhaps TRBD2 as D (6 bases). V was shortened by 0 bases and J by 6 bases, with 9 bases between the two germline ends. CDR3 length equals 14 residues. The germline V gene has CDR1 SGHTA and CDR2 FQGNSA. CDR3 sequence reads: CASSLAGGSNEQFF. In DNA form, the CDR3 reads TGTGCCAGCAGCTTAGCGGGAGGCAGCAATGAGCAGTTCTTC. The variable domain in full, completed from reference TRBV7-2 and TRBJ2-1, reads GAGVSQSPSNKVTEKGKDVELRCDPISGHTALYWYRQSLGQGLEFLIYFQGNSAPDKSGLPSDRFSAERTGGSVSTLTIQRTQQEDSAVYLCASSLAGGSNEQFFGPGTRLTVL.

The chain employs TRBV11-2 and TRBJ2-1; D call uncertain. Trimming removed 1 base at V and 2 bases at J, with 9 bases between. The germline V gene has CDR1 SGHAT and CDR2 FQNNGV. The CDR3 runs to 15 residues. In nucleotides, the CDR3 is TGTGCCAGCAGCTTAGTAGCTACTCCCTACAATGAGCAGTTCTTC. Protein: CASSLVATPYNEQFF.

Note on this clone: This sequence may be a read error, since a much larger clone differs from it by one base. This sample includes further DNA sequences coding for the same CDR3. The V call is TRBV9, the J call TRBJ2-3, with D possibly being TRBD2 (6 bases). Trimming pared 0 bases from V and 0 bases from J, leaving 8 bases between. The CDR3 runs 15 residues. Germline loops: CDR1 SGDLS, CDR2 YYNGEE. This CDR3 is CASSVVGTSTDTQYF. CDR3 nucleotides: TGTGCCAGCAGCGTAGTAGGGACTAGCACAGATACGCAGTATTTT.